This TCR beta chain was obtained from a study of metastatic and nonmetastatic thyroid tumors. TCRdb re-called clones via MiXCR from the PCR reads. This sample has 15,000 to 20,000 clones, with over 20% found just once. Only a few counts were recorded for this clone. No treatment of any kind had been given to any patient before thyroid surgery. The TCR was taken from a female donor with papillary thyroid cancer or a benign thyroid nodule (not recorded which). Some clones in this sample may be carry-over from other donors' samples. Sequenced sample: adjacent normal tissue.

DNA of the CDR3: TGTGCCACCAGCAGAGATCATGGGAGCTCTGGAAACACCATATATTTT. Its translation is CATSRDHGSSGNTIYF. V gene TRBV15 combines with J gene TRBJ1-3; no firm D call. The V gene's germline CDR1 is LNHNV and CDR2 YYDKDF (reference sequence). Trimming stripped 0 bases from V and 0 bases from J, with 9 bases between. The CDR3 spans 16 residues.